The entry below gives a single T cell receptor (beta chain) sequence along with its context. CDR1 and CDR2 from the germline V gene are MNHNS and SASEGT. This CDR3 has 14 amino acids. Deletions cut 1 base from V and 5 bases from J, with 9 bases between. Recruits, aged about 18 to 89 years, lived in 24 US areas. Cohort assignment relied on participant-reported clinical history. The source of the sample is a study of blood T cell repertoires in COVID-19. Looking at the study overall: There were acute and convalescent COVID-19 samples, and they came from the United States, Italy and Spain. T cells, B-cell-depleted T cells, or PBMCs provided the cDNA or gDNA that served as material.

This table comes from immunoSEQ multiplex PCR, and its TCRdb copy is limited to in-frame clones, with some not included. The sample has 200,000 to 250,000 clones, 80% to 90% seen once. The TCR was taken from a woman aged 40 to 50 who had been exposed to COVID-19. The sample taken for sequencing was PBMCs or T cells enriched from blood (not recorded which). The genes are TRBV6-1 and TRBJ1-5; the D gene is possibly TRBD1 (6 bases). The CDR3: CASSEEGGDQPQHF. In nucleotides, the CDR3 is TGTGCCAGCAGTGAAGAGGGGGGGGATCAGCCCCAGCATTTT.